This TCR beta chain was retrieved from a study of identical twins. TCRdb itself ran the 5' RACE reads through MiXCR, one entry per CDR3 protein. The sample holds around 490,000 distinct CDR3 sequences; 13% to 15% are singletons and the top ten take approximately 0.98%. As to this clonotype: Its antigen is not identified.

Regarding the study as a whole: Twin pairs had excess sharing that was weaker in beta out-of-frame sequences.

Germline V gene lookup returns CDR1 LGHDT and CDR2 YNNKEL (reference sequence). V shed 4 bases and J 4 bases; nucleotides not matched to a gene: 16. The CDR3 runs 18 residues. These data were also reused for a study on yellow fever vaccine responses in identical twins.

The sequenced material came from CD4+ T cells sorted from blood. The V and J genes are TRBV3-1 and TRBJ2-7; 10 nucleotides align to TRBD2. The receptor was derived from a woman aged 18-35 years in good health. The CDR3 region is CASSLRAGRTSGRYEQYF. CDR3 nucleotides: TGTGCCAGCAGCCTCCGCGCAGGGAGGACTAGCGGACGTTACGAGCAGTACTTC.